The clone carrying this T cell receptor (beta chain) has a handful of counts. The same CDR3 can be traced to other DNA sequences in this sample. The data were obtained in a study of CD8+ T cells in alopecia areata. Following extraction, RNA underwent reverse transcription to cDNA, which served as the sequencing template. Clones were read by immunoSEQ multiplex PCR, and TCRdb kept only the in-frame ones, dropping some. Of around 200,000 clones in the sample, roughly 60% were seen once. The CDR3 spans 11 residues. V was shortened by 4 bases and J by 5 bases, with 6 bases between the two germline ends. CDR1 and CDR2 from the germline V gene are SQVTM and ANQGSEA.

Sample: CD4+ T cells sorted from blood, taken at week 0. This TCR came from a human donor with alopecia areata. The rearrangement joins TRBV29-1 to TRBJ2-1; D ambiguous. CDR3 nucleotide sequence: TGCAGCGTTGTTCGGGACAATGAGCAGTTCTTC. The encoded protein is CSVVRDNEQFF.